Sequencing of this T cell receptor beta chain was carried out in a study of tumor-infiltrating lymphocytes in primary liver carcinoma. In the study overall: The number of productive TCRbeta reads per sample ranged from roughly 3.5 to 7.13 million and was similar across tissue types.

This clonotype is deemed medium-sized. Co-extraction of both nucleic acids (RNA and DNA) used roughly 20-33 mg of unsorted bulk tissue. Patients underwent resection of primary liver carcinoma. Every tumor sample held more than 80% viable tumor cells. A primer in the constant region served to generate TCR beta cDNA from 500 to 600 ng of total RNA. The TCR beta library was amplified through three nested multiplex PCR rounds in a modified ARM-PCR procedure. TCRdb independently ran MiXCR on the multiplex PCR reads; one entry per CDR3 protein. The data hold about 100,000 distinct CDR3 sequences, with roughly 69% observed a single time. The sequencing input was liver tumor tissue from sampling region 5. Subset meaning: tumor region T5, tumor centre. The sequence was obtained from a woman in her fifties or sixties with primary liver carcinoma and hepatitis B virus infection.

The CDR3 here is CASSSTTQETQYF. CDR3 coding DNA: TGTGCCAGCAGCTCGACAACACAAGAGACCCAGTACTTC. The gene calls are TRBV11-2 and TRBJ2-5; no clear D. CDR1 and CDR2 (germline): SGHAT, FQNNGV. Trimming removed 4 bases at V and 2 bases at J, with 8 bases between. CDR3 size: 13 residues. The whole variable domain, filled in from reference TRBV11-2 and TRBJ2-5, reads EAGVAQSPRYKIIEKRQSVAFWCNPISGHATLYWYQQILGQGPKLLIQFQNNGVVDDSQLPKDRFSAERLKGVDSTLKIQPAKLEDSAVYLCASSSTTQETQYFGPGTRLLVL.